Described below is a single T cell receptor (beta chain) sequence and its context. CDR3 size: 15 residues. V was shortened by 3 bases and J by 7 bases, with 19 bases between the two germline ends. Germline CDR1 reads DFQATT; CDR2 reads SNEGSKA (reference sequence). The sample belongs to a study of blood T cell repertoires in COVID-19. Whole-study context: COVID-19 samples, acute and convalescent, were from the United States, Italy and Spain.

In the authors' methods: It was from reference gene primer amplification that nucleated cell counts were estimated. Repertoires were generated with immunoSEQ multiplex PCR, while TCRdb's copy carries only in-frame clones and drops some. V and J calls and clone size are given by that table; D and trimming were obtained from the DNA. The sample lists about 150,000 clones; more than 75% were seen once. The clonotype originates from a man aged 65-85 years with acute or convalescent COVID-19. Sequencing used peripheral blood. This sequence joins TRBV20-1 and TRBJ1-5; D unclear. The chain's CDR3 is CSASEVLGGGQPQHF. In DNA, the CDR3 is TGCAGTGCTAGTGAGGTTTTGGGTGGAGGACAGCCCCAGCATTTT.